This T cell receptor (beta chain) was obtained from a study of early stage breast cancer tumors (dated by TCRdb to 2017 to 2019). Background on the whole study: Of the 15 to 20 invasive breast tumors, about a dozen were found to be estrogen receptor-positive, progesterone receptor-positive and HER2-negative. Of the approximately twelve ER+/PR+/HER2- tumors, eight were classified as invasive ductal carcinomas and four as invasive lobular carcinomas. On average, each sample got about 10-fold read coverage. The samples as a whole yielded 2 million to 3 million detected templates, corresponding to roughly 1.1 million unique clonotypes. On the study overall, not on this receptor specifically: Roughly 2.6-fold higher T cell density and higher clonality were observed in tumors than in adjacent normal breast tissue. Enriched TCRB sequences shared across patients were found to be mostly commonly generated sequences that were unlikely to play an important role in the tumor microenvironment. Analysis by tumor subtype was prevented by the small cohort size. Greater similarity was observed between blood and normal breast repertoires than between blood and tumor repertoires, and tumor was distinguished from normal in most of the 16 patients when each tissue was compared with blood. Sequencing bulk genomic DNA from unsorted cells could not capture chain pairing or functional markers like CD4, CD8 and FOXP3.

The study profiled bulk TCR beta-chain repertoires in matched peripheral blood, tumor and adjacent normal breast tissue taken from some 17 patients with early-stage breast cancer. Before surgery, roughly 5-10 mL of whole blood was collected in EDTA tubes and processed within 2 hours. Peripheral blood mononuclear cells were isolated by Ficoll-Paque centrifugation in SepMate-50 tubes. PBMCs were cryopreserved in approximately 90% FBS with roughly 10% DMSO in aliquots of 2 to 4 million cells and stored in liquid nitrogen. The Qiagen AllPrep DNA/RNA Mini kit was used for genomic DNA extraction. The CDR3 sequence holds 16 residues, the cysteine and phenylalanine included. The entry retains the CDR3 DNA only, 48 bases that are in frame from base 1. From a lookup of the germline V gene, CDR1 and CDR2 are LGHNA and YNFKEQ. After removal of 1 base from V and 6 bases from J, the junction retains 5 bases not matched to a gene.

Each sample was amplified in two independent genomic DNA replicates, using 0.5 ug for blood and 1.5 ug for tumor or normal breast. TCRB sequencing of genomic DNA was carried out with the ImmunoSeq Intro kit according to the manufacturer's instructions. Multiplex PCR was run for 31 cycles using proprietary primers and spike-in control sequences for absolute quantification. Single-end 150-bp reads were used to sequence an 87-bp fragment spanning the CDR3 plus the flanking V and J genes. Seven samples, each with two replicates, were multiplexed per lane of an Illumina MiSeq using version 3.0 chemistry. Processing in the source paper ran as follows. Raw data were processed with the vendor's proprietary pipeline, and both replicates were merged into a single result per sample. A clonotype was defined as productive rearrangements that share the same V-gene family, CDR3 amino acid sequence and J-gene segment. Clonality was calculated as 1 minus the normalized Shannon entropy (Pielou evenness) of TCRB abundances. To estimate T cell density, the total number of templates was divided by the input cell count, which was inferred from how much DNA went in. Recon was used with default parameters to estimate total repertoire diversity and clonality. A clonotype was considered tumor-enriched if its abundance in tumor exceeded 0.1% and was at least 32-fold higher than its abundance in normal breast. TCRdb re-hosts the immuneACCESS table, in-frame sequences only. Its copies lack some clones; in the studies checked, an unresolved V gene accounts for under half of them, and the cause for the rest is not known. V and J calls and clone size are those listed in that table; D and trimming were worked out from the DNA. The sample table lists about 51,000 clones, 78% of them with a count of one. The ten biggest clones cover 3.4% of the sample.

Worth noting for this clone: This receptor's antigen is unknown. There are no base qualities to consult, and no much larger clone falls within one base.

The sequence derives from a person aged 35-49 years with breast cancer. The chain is encoded by TRBV4-2 joined to TRBJ2-1; 11 bases in the middle match TRBD2. The sample consisted of blood. For the CDR3, the sequence is CASSQGELAGVNEQFF. The DNA sequence is TGTGCCAGCAGCCAAGGGGAACTAGCGGGAGTCAATGAGCAGTTCTTC.